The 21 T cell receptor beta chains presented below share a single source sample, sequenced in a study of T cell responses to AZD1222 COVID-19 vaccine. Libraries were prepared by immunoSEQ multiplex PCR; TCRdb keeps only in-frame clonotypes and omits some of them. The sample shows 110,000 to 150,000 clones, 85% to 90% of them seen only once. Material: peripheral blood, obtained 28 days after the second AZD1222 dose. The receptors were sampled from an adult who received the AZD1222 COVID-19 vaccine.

The CDR3 bases are TGTGCCATCAGTGGAGGGACAGGGTTCGACGAGCAGTACTTC. Protein sequence: CAISGGTGFDEQYF. The V gene is TRBV10-3, the J gene TRBJ2-7; 9 nucleotides match TRBD1. The CDR3 sequence is 14 residues long. V lost 4 bases, J lost 5 bases, and 6 bases stayed unmatched. Germline V gene data show CDR1 as ENHRY and CDR2 as SYGVKD.

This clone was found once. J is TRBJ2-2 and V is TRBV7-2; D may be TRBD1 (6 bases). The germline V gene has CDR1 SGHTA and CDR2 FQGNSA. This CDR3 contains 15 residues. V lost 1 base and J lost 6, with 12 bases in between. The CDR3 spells CASSLVVQGPGELFF. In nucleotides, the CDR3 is TGTGCCAGCAGCTTAGTTGTACAGGGCCCCGGGGAGCTGTTTTTT. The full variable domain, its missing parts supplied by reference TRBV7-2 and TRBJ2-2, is GAGVSQSPSNKVTEKGKDVELRCDPISGHTALYWYRQSLGQGLEFLIYFQGNSAPDKSGLPSDRFSAERTGGSVSTLTIQRTQQEDSAVYLCASSLVVQGPGELFFGEGSRLTVL.

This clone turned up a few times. The CDR3 DNA sequence: TGTGCCAGCAGTACGGGACAGGGGGACTCTGGGGCCAACGTCCTGACTTTC. Encoded protein: CASSTGQGDSGANVLTF. This rearrangement joins TRBV2 to TRBJ2-6, with TRBD1 identical over 11 bases. V lost 5 bases, J lost 0 bases, and 3 bases stayed unmatched. This CDR3 spans 17 amino acids. Germline assignment: CDR1 SNHLY and CDR2 FYNNEI.

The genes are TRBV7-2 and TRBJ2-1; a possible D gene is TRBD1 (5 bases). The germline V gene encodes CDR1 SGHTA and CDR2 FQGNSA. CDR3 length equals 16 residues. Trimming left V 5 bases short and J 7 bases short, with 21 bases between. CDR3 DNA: TGTGCCAGCAGCAAAGGGGCCTATTCCTCCGTTAATGAGCAGTTCTTC. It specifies CASSKGAYSSVNEQFF.

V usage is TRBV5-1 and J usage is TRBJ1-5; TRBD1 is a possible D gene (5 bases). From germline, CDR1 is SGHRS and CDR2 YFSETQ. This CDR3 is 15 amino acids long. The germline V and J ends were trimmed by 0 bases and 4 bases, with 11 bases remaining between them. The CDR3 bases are TGCGCCAGCAGCTTGGGAGGGGCTGGAAATCAGCCCCAGCATTTT. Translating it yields CASSLGGAGNQPQHF.

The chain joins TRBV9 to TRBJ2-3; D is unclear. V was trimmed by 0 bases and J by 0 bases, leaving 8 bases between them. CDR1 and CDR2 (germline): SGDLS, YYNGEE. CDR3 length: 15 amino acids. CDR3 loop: CASSVVGLSTDTQYF. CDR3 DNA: TGTGCCAGCAGCGTAGTAGGCCTTAGCACAGATACGCAGTATTTT.

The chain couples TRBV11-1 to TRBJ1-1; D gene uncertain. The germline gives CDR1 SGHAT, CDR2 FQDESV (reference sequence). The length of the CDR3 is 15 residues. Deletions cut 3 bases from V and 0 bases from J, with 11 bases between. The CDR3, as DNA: TGTGCCAGCAGCTTCGGTCAGAATCTGAACACTGAAGCTTTCTTT. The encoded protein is CASSFGQNLNTEAFF.

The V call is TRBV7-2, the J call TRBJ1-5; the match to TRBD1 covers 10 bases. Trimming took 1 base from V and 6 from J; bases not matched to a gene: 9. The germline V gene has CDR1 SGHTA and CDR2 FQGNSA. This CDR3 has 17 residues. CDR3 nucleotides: TGTGCCAGCAGCTTAGTGGGGCGCGGACAGGGGGGTCAGCCCCAGCATTTT. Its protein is CASSLVGRGQGGQPQHF.

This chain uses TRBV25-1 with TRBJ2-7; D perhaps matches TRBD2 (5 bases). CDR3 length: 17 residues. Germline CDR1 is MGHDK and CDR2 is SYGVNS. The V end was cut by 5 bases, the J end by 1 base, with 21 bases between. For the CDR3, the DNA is TGTGCCAGCAGTAGAGGTGCTCCGGGGATGGGATCCTACGAGCAGTACTTC. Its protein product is CASSRGAPGMGSYEQYF.

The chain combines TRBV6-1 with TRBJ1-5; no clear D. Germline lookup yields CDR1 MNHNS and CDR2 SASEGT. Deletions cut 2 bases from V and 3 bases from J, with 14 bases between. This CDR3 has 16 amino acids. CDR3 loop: CASSEQYYDNNQPQHF. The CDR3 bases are TGTGCCAGCAGTGAACAGTATTATGATAACAATCAGCCCCAGCATTTT.

CDR3 loop: CASSQRLDTNEQFF. CDR3 nucleotides: TGTGCCAGCAGCCAACGACTAGATACCAATGAGCAGTTCTTC. This chain links TRBV14 with TRBJ2-1; TRBD2 might be the D (6 bases). CDR1 SGHDN and CDR2 FVKESK come from the germline V gene. V was pared by 2 bases and J by 6 bases, with 11 bases between. CDR3 length equals 14 residues.

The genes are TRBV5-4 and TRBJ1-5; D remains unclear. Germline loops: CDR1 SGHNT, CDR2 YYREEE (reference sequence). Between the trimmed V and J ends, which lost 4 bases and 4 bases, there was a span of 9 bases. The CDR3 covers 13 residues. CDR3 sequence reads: CASSLGWNQPQHF. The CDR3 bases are TGTGCCAGCAGCCTCGGTTGGAATCAGCCCCAGCATTTT.

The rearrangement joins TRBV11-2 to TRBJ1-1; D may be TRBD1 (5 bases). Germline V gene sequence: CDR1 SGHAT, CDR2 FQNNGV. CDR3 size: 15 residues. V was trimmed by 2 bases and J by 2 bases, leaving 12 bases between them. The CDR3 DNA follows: TGTGCCAGCAGCTTATCCCAGGGCTTAAACACTGAAGCTTTCTTT. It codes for CASSLSQGLNTEAFF.

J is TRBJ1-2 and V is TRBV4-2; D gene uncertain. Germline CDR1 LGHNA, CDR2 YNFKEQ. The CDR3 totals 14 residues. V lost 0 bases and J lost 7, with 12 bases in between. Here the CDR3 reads CASSQDVGAGGYTF. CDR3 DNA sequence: TGTGCCAGCAGCCAAGATGTAGGAGCTGGTGGCTACACCTTC.

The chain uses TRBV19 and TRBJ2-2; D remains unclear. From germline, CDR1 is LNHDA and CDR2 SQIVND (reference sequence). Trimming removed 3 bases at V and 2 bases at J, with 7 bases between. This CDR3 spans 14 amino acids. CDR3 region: CASSISRNTGELFF. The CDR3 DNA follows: TGTGCCAGTAGTATTTCCAGAAACACCGGGGAGCTGTTTTTT.

CDR3 loop: CASSSRGGSNQPQHF. Here the CDR3 DNA reads TGTGCCAGCAGTTCTCGTGGGGGGAGCAATCAGCCCCAGCATTTT. V is TRBV6-5 and J is TRBJ1-5; TRBD1 might be the D (5 bases). The V gene's germline CDR1 is MNHEY and CDR2 SVGAGI. This CDR3 is built from 15 residues. With 4 bases removed from V and 1 base from J, the gap between germline ends came to 11 bases.

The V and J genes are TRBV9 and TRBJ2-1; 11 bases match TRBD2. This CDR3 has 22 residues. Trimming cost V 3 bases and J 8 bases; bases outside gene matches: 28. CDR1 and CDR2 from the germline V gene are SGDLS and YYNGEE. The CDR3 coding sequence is TGTGCCAGCAGCGGCCTCCCGGGGCGGGGGTCCCTCCTAGCGGGAGGCCGCTATGAGCAGTTCTTC. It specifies CASSGLPGRGSLLAGGRYEQFF.

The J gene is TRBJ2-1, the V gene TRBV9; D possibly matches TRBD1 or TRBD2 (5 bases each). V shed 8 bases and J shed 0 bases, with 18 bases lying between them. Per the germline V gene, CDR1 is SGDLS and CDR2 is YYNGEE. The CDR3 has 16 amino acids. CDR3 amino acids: CASGAGASSSYNEQFF. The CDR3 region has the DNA TGTGCCAGTGGGGCGGGCGCTTCCAGCTCCTACAATGAGCAGTTCTTC. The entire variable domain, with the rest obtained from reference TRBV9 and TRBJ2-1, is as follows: DSGVTQTPKHLITATGQRVTLRCSPRSGDLSVYWYQQSLDQGLQFLIQYYNGEERAKGNILERFSAQQFPDLHSELNLSSLELGDSALYFCASGAGASSSYNEQFFGPGTRLTVL.

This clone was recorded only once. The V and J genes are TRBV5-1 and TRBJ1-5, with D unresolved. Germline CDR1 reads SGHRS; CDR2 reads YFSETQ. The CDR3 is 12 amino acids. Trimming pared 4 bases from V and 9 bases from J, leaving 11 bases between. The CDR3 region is CASSPTDRPQHF. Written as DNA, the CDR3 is TGCGCCAGCAGCCCGACGGATCGGCCCCAGCATTTT.

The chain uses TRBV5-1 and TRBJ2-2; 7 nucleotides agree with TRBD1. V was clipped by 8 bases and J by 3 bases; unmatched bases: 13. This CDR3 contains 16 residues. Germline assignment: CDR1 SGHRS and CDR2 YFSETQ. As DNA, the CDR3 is TGCGCCAGTGGATCCTGGAACAGGGGTGACACCGGGGAGCTGTTTTTT. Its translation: CASGSWNRGDTGELFF.

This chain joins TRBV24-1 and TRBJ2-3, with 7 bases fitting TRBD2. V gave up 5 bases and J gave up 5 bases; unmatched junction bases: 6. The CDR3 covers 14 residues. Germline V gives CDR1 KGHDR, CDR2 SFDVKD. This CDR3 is CATSAGGGEDTQYF. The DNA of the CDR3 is TGTGCCACCAGTGCAGGCGGGGGAGAAGATACGCAGTATTTT.